This TCR beta chain was observed in a study of neurological immune-mediated disorders. Study-level findings and limits: HTLV-1-associated myelopathy had the most TCR clonal expansion, while multiple sclerosis had the least, a level that fell below healthy controls.

A single record per CDR3 protein comes from TCRdb applying MiXCR to the 5' RACE reads. The sample has 36,000 or so distinct CDR3 sequences; over 9% are singletons. Unsorted libraries came from 2 million PBMCs stored at -80 °C. This clonotype was counted many times. Its target is not known. This TCR derives from a woman in her thirties with HTLV-1-associated myelopathy (HAM/TSP). The sequenced sample consisted of PBMCs.

CDR3 DNA: TGTGCCAGCAGCCCTCAGAGGGTAGGTGAGCAGTACTTC. This sequence encodes CASSPQRVGEQYF. This chain uses TRBV7-2 with TRBJ2-7; maybe TRBD2 (5 bases). This CDR3 region has 13 residues. In germline, CDR1 is SGHTA, CDR2 FQGNSA. Trimming took off 5 bases at V and 7 bases at J, with 15 bases between the two ends.